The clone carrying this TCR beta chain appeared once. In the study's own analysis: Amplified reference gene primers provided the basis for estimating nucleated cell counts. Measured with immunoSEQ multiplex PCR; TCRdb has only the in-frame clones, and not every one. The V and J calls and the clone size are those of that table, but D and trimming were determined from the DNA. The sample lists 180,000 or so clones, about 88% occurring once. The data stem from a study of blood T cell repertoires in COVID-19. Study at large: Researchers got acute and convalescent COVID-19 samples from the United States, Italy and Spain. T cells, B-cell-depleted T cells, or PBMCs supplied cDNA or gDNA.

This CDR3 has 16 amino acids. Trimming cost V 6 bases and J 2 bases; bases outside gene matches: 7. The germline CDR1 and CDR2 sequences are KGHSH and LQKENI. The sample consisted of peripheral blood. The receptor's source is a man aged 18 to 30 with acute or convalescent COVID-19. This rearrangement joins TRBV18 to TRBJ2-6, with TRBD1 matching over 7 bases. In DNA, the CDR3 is TGTGCCAGCTCCCACGGACAGGTTGCTGGGGCCAACGTCCTGACTTTC. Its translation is CASSHGQVAGANVLTF.